This record concerns one T cell receptor (beta chain) sequence. The V gene's germline CDR1 is SQVTM and CDR2 ANQGSEA. Germline trimming cut 4 bases from V and 6 bases from J; bases unmatched to any gene: 8. The CDR3 sequence is 13 residues long. The data originate from a study of cytomegalovirus exposure and HLA in healthy donors. The PCR used 60 Vbeta and 13 Jbeta primers. Data came from immunoSEQ multiplex PCR; TCRdb stores just in-frame clones and leaves some out. The sample consists of 250,000 or so clones, about 90% of them appearing once. This receptor was identified in a girl under 10 years old in good health and CMV-seronegative. Source material: PBMCs. This chain joins TRBV29-1 and TRBJ2-7; TRBD2 agrees at 8 bases. The CDR3 region has the DNA TGCAGCGTTGTGAGGCTAGCGGGTAGCGAGCAGTACTTC. It codes for CSVVRLAGSEQYF.